One and the same sample provided the 15 T cell receptor beta chains below, sequenced in a study of blood T cell repertoires in COVID-19. The protocol was immunoSEQ multiplex PCR, while the TCRdb copy is restricted to in-frame clones and leaves out a portion. The sample shows about 99,000 clones, roughly 90% of them seen only once. Material for sequencing was peripheral blood. These receptors came from a human donor in a cohort sampled during active COVID-19.

The chain is built from TRBV7-8 and TRBJ2-1; D is perhaps TRBD1 (5 bases). From germline, CDR1 is SGHVS and CDR2 FQNEAQ. Trimming stripped 6 bases from V and 10 bases from J, with 16 bases between. The CDR3 extends over 13 amino acids. The CDR3 bases are TGTGCCAGCAGTGTCGTAGGGGCCAGAGAGCAGTTCTTC. Protein product: CASSVVGAREQFF.

This chain uses TRBV30 with TRBJ2-2; 11 bases are a match to TRBD1. J gave up 6 bases and V 2 bases, and 5 bases lay outside the gene matches. The CDR3 spans 15 residues. Per germline, CDR1 GTSNPN and CDR2 SVGIG (reference sequence). The CDR3 reads CAWSWGQGESGELFF. The CDR3 bases are TGTGCCTGGAGTTGGGGACAGGGGGAGTCCGGGGAGCTGTTTTTT.

Here the CDR3 reads CASSFRGGGSYNEQFF. As DNA, the CDR3 is TGTGCCAGCAGCTTTCGGGGGGGAGGGTCCTACAATGAGCAGTTCTTC. This chain uses TRBV11-3 with TRBJ2-1, with TRBD2 matching 8 bases. Germline V gene data show CDR1 as SGHNT and CDR2 as YENEEA. The J segment lost 1 base and the V segment lost 3 bases, leaving 5 bases of the junction unmatched. The CDR3 is 16 amino acids.

This clone was seen just once. The chain recombines TRBV28 with TRBJ1-2; D remains unclear. Trimming took 4 bases from V and 3 from J, leaving 3 bases between them. CDR1 MDHEN and CDR2 SYDVKM come from the germline V gene. This CDR3 spans 11 amino acids. Written as DNA, the CDR3 is TGTGCCAGCAGTTCGGACTATGGCTACACCTTC. Protein: CASSSDYGYTF.

The J gene is TRBJ1-4, the V gene TRBV25-1; 7 positions agree with TRBD1. V lost 2 bases to trimming and J lost 3 bases; unmatched junction nucleotides: 0. Germline lookup yields CDR1 MGHDK and CDR2 SYGVNS. The CDR3 runs 14 residues. The CDR3 loop is CASSEQGANEKLFF. CDR3 coding DNA: TGTGCCAGCAGTGAACAGGGGGCTAATGAAAAACTGTTTTTT.

The chain employs TRBV7-9 and TRBJ2-7, with D unresolved. Between the trimmed V and J ends, which lost 8 bases and 13 bases, there was a span of 15 bases. This CDR3 comprises 10 residues. In germline, CDR1 is SEHNR, CDR2 FQNEAQ (reference sequence). The CDR3: CASGGPQVYF. The CDR3 DNA is TGTGCCAGCGGCGGTCCACAAGTTTACTTC.

The chain joins TRBV19 to TRBJ1-2; 7 bases are shared with TRBD1. This CDR3 has 13 residues. From germline, CDR1 is LNHDA and CDR2 SQIVND (reference sequence). J gave up 11 bases and V 6 bases, and 12 bases lay outside the gene matches. The CDR3 sequence: CASSPDRVAGYTF. As DNA, the CDR3 is TGTGCCAGTAGCCCCGACAGGGTTGCTGGTTACACCTTC.

V is TRBV9 and J is TRBJ1-3, with TRBD1 identical over 10 bases. This CDR3 spans 15 amino acids. Germline V gives CDR1 SGDLS, CDR2 YYNGEE. V was clipped by 0 bases and J by 8 bases; unmatched bases: 5. CDR3 amino acids: CASSVVGTGVDTIYF. In DNA form, the CDR3 reads TGTGCCAGCAGCGTAGTAGGGACAGGGGTAGACACCATATATTTT. The complete variable domain, with remaining parts taken from reference TRBV9 and TRBJ1-3, reads DSGVTQTPKHLITATGQRVTLRCSPRSGDLSVYWYQQSLDQGLQFLIQYYNGEERAKGNILERFSAQQFPDLHSELNLSSLELGDSALYFCASSVVGTGVDTIYFGEGSWLTVV.

The chain links TRBV28 to TRBJ2-2, with D unclear. The CDR3 extends over 14 amino acids. In germline, CDR1 is MDHEN, CDR2 SYDVKM. Deletions cut 1 base from V and 4 bases from J, with 7 bases between. The CDR3 is CASSLSRITGELFF. In DNA, the CDR3 is TGTGCCAGCAGTTTATCTAGGATCACCGGGGAGCTGTTTTTT.

The rearrangement links TRBV19 to TRBJ1-3; D is possibly TRBD1 (6 bases). V shed 6 bases and J shed 2 bases, with 14 bases lying between them. Germline V gene sequence: CDR1 LNHDA, CDR2 SQIVND (reference sequence). The CDR3 sequence is 15 residues long. The CDR3 sequence: CASSQDSSTGNTIYF. The CDR3 DNA sequence: TGTGCCAGTAGCCAGGACAGTTCCACTGGAAACACCATATATTTT.

Only one count was recorded for this clone. J is TRBJ2-2 and V is TRBV28, with TRBD2 matching over 14 bases. Trimming removed 6 bases from V and 1 base from J; junction bases left unmatched: 10. The CDR3 runs 19 residues. The germline gives CDR1 MDHEN, CDR2 SYDVKM. For the CDR3, the DNA is TGTGCCAGCAGCTATCCGGGACTAGCGGGAGAGTTGAACACCGGGGAGCTGTTTTTT. Translated, it gives CASSYPGLAGELNTGELFF. Combining the CDR3 with reference TRBV28 and TRBJ2-2 gives the whole variable domain DVKVTQSSRYLVKRTGEKVFLECVQDMDHENMFWYRQDPGLGLRLIYFSYDVKMKEKGDIPEGYSVSREKKERFSLILESASTNQTSMYLCASSYPGLAGELNTGELFFGEGSRLTVL.

This chain links TRBV4-1 with TRBJ2-7, with a tentative D call TRBD2 (5 bases). CDR1 and CDR2 (germline): MGHRA, YSYEKL. This CDR3 is 15 amino acids long. Trimming stripped 3 bases from V and 1 base from J, with 13 bases between. In DNA form, the CDR3 reads TGCGCCAGCAGCCATACGATGAGGGAATCCTACGAGCAGTACTTC. Encoded protein: CASSHTMRESYEQYF.

The chain couples TRBV2 to TRBJ2-6; D may be TRBD1 (5 bases). Germline CDR1 and CDR2: SNHLY and FYNNEI. The CDR3 consists of 19 residues. Trimming shortened V by 2 bases and J by 1 base, and 18 bases separated the two germline ends. This CDR3 reads CASSESQAFFESGANVLTF. The CDR3 bases are TGTGCCAGCAGTGAATCACAGGCCTTTTTCGAGTCTGGGGCCAACGTCCTGACTTTC.

This chain joins TRBV7-2 and TRBJ1-5, with D uncertain. V shed 5 bases and J shed 0 bases, with 11 bases lying between them. The CDR3 consists of 15 residues. CDR1 and CDR2 from the germline V gene are SGHTA and FQGNSA. The CDR3 loop reads CASSPGHYSNQPQHF. The CDR3 DNA is TGTGCCAGCAGCCCGGGTCATTATAGCAATCAGCCCCAGCATTTT.

In its sample, this clone was seen once. The gene calls are TRBV11-2 and TRBJ2-7; 10 nucleotides match TRBD1. In germline, CDR1 is SGHAT, CDR2 FQNNGV. CDR3 length equals 13 residues. V trimming: 5 bases; J trimming: 3 bases; junction bases outside the gene matches: 1. The CDR3 protein is CASSRDRGYEQYF. Written as DNA, the CDR3 is TGTGCCAGCAGCCGGGACAGGGGCTACGAGCAGTACTTC.